This T cell receptor beta chain stems from a study of blood T cell repertoires in COVID-19. TCRdb's copy holds only in-frame clones and misses some; the assay was immunoSEQ multiplex PCR. The sample has 25,000 to 35,000 clones; 87% are singletons. CDR1 and CDR2 (germline): MNHEY, SMNVEV (reference sequence). The CDR3 spans 15 residues. V was clipped by 10 bases and J by 0 bases, with 18 bases between them. This clone was recorded once. The V call is TRBV27, the J call TRBJ1-1; D perhaps matches TRBD1 (6 bases). This clonotype was sampled from a human donor in a cohort sampled during active COVID-19. What was sequenced was peripheral blood. This CDR3 is CATPPGTRMNTEAFF. CDR3 nucleotides: TGTGCCACCCCTCCCGGGACACGCATGAACACTGAAGCTTTCTTT.